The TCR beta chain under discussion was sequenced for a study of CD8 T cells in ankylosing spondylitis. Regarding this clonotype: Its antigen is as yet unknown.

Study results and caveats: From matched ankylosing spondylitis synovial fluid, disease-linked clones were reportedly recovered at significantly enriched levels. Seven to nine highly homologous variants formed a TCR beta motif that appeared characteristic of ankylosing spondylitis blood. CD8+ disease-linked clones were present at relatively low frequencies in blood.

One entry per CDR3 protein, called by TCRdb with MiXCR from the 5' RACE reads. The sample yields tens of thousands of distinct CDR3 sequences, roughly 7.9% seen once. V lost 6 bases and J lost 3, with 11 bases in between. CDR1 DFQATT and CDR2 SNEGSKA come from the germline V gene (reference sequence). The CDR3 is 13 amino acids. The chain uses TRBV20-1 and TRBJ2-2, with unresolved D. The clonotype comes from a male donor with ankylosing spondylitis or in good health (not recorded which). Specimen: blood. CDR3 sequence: CSALFRDTGELFF. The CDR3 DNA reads TGCAGTGCGCTATTCCGGGACACCGGGGAGCTGTTTTTT.